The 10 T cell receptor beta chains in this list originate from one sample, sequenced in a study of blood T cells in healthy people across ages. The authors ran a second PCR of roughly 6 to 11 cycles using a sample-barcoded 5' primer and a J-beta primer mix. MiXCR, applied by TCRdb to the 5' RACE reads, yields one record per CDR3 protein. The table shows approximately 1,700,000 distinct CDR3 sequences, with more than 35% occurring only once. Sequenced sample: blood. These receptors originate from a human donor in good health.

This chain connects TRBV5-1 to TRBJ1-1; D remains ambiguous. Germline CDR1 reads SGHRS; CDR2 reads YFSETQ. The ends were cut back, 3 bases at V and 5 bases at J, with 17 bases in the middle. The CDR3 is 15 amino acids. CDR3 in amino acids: CASSSGAVRETEAFF. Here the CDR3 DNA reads TGCGCCAGCAGCTCCGGAGCAGTAAGGGAGACTGAAGCTTTCTTT.

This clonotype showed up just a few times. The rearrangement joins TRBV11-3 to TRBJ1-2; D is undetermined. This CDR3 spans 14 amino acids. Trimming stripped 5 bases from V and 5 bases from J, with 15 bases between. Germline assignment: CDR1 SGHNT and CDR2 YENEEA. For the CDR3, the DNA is TGTGCCAGCAGCCCCCAAACAGTTCTATATGGCTACACCTTC. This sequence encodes CASSPQTVLYGYTF.

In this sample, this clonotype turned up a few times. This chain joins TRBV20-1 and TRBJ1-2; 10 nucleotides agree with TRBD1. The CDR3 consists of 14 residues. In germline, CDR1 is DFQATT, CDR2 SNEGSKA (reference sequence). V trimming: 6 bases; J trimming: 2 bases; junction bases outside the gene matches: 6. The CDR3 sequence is CSAPPGQGNYGYTF. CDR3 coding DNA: TGCAGTGCCCCGCCGGGACAGGGGAACTATGGCTACACCTTC.

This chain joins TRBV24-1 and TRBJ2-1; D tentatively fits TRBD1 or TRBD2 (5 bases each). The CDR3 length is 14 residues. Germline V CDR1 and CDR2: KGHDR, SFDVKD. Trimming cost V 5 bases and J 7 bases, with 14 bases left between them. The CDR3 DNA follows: TGTGCCACCAGTGTAGAGGGGCTAGGTAATGAGCAGTTCTTC. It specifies CATSVEGLGNEQFF.

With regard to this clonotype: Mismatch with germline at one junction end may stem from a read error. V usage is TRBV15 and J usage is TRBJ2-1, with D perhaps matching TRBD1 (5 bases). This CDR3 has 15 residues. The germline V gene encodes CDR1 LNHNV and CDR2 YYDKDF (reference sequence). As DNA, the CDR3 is TGTGCCACCAACAGACAGTTACACTCCTACAATGAGCAGTTCTTC. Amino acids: CATNRQLHSYNEQFF.

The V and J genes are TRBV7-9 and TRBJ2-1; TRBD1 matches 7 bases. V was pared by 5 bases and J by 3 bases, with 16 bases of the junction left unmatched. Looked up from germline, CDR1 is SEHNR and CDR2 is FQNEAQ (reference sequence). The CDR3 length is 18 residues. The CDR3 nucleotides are TGTGCCAGCAGCCCCAAAGGGGGCCCTAAAACATTCTACAATGAGCAGTTCTTC. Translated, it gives CASSPKGGPKTFYNEQFF.

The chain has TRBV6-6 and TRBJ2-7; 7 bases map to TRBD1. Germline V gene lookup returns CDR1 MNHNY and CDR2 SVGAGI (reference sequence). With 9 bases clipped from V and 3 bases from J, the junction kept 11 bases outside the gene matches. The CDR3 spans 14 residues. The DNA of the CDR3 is TGTGCCAGGTCCCCAGGGGGTTACGGCTACGAGCAGTACTTC. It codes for CARSPGGYGYEQYF.

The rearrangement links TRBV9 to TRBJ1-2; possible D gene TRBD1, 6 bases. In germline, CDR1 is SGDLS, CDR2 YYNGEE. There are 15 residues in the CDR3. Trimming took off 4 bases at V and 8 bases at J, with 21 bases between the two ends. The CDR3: CASSLLPTGGKGYTF. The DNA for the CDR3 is TGTGCCAGCAGCCTACTTCCGACAGGAGGGAAGGGCTACACCTTC.

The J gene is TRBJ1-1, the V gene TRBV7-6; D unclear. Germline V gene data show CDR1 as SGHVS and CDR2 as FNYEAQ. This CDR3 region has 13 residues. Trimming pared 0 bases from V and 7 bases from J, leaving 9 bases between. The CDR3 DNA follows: TGTGCCAGCAGCTTAGCAGTTAATAATGAAGCTTTCTTT. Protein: CASSLAVNNEAFF.

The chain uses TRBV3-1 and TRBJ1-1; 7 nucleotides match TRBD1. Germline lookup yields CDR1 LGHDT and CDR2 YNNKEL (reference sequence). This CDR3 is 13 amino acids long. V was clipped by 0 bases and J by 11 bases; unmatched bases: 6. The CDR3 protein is CASSQDYRGKAFF. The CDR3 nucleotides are TGTGCCAGCAGCCAAGATTACAGGGGAAAGGCTTTCTTT. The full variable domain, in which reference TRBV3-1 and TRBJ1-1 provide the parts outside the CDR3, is DTAVSQTPKYLVTQMGNDKSIKCEQNLGHDTMYWYKQDSKKFLKIMFSYNNKELIINETVPNRFSPKSPDKAHLNLHINSLELGDSAVYFCASSQDYRGKAFFGQGTRLTVV.